The T cell receptor beta chain under discussion was sequenced for a study of blood T cells in healthy people across ages. No fewer than 6 micrograms of total RNA were isolated from every sample. PCR was performed a second time for about 6 to 11 cycles using a sample-barcoded 5' primer and a J-beta primer mix. Using its own MiXCR run on the 5' RACE reads, TCRdb lists one record per CDR3 protein. The sample includes roughly 1,100,000 distinct CDR3 sequences, under 30% of them seen just once. This CDR3 spans 16 amino acids. With 5 bases clipped from V and 5 bases from J, the junction kept 13 bases outside the gene matches. Germline-derived CDR1 and CDR2 are SEHNR and FQNEAQ (reference sequence). A further study also used this sample, focusing on T cells of mothers and their children.

The sequence derives from a girl aged 2 to 9 in good health. Source material: blood. V gene TRBV7-9 combines with J gene TRBJ2-3; 7 bases match TRBD2. This chain's CDR3 is CASSASTGQRGDTQYF. The CDR3 DNA follows: TGTGCCAGCAGCGCGAGCACAGGCCAGCGGGGAGATACGCAGTATTTT.